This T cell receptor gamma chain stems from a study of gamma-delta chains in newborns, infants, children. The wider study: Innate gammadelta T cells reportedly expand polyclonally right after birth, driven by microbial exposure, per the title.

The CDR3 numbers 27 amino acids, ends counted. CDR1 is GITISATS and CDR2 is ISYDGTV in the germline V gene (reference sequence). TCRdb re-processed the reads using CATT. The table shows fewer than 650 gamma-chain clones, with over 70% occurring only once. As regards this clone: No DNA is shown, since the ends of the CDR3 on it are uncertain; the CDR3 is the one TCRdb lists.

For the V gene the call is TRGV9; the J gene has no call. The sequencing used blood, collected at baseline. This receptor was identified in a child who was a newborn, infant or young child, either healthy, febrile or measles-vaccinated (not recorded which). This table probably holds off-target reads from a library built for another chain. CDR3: CACDTIDTGAVSWDTRQMFFGTGIKLF.